This T cell receptor (beta chain) derives from a study of Ad26.COV2.S vaccination and SARS-CoV-2 variants. Overall study findings and caveats: Reportedly, spike-specific CD8+ and CD4+ T cell responses achieved substantial breadth once vaccination had taken place.

The CDR3 spans 17 residues. Germline lookup yields CDR1 MGHRA and CDR2 YSYEKL. Trimming took 4 bases from V and 4 from J, leaving 19 bases between them. This clone was recorded once. Its target is unknown. Data came from immunoSEQ multiplex PCR; TCRdb stores just in-frame clones and leaves some out. The sample shows about 400,000 clones, approximately 83% of them seen only once. The treatment here: around 19 received Ad26.COV2.S at low or high dose, single or two shots; about 5 received placebo; per-sample allocation not given. Sampling occurred on day 63 after the first vaccine or placebo injection. Within Boston, the person who donated was an adult of 18-55 years.

This sequence joins TRBV4-1 and TRBJ2-2; D gene ambiguous. The receptor was isolated from a person aged 18-60 years who received the Ad26.COV2.S COVID-19 vaccine or a placebo. The input for sequencing was peripheral blood, taken in a trial of Ad26.COV2.S vaccine versus placebo. CDR3 loop: CASSPKGNPRATGELFF. For the CDR3, the DNA is TGCGCCAGCAGCCCTAAGGGCAACCCTCGGGCCACCGGGGAGCTGTTTTTT.